This entry lists 23 T cell receptor beta chains sequenced from one sample in a study of graft-versus-host responses after intestinal transplantation. Only in-frame clones appear in the TCRdb table, and some are missing; sequencing was by immunoSEQ multiplex PCR. This sample yields roughly 120,000 clones, of which about 92% are seen a single time; approximately 1% belongs to the top ten. No cognate antigen is known for these TCRs. Sequenced material: unstimulated CD8+ T cells sorted from spleen or lymph node cells, taken before transplant. Receptors originate from a human donor who was the organ donor for an intestinal transplant.

In its sample, this clone was seen once. The J gene is TRBJ2-3, the V gene TRBV4-1; D is possibly TRBD1 (5 bases). The germline V and J ends were trimmed by 1 base and 5 bases, with 13 bases remaining between them. Looked up from germline, CDR1 is MGHRA and CDR2 is YSYEKL. This CDR3 contains 15 residues. DNA for the CDR3: TGCGCCAGCAGCCAAGTTCAAGGGGCGGAAGATACGCAGTATTTT. This codes for CASSQVQGAEDTQYF.

This chain joins TRBV7-8 and TRBJ1-2, with D possibly matching TRBD1 (5 bases). This CDR3 comprises 15 residues. Looked up from germline, CDR1 is SGHVS and CDR2 is FQNEAQ. The V gene lost 5 bases and the J gene lost 3 bases, with 16 bases spanning the gap. The CDR3, as DNA: TGTGCCAGCAGCCTTGTCTACGGGACGGACTATGGCTACACCTTC. Protein sequence: CASSLVYGTDYGYTF. The complete variable domain, with remaining parts taken from reference TRBV7-8 and TRBJ1-2, reads GAGVSQSPRYKVAKRGQDVALRCDPISGHVSLFWYQQALGQGPEFLTYFQNEAQLDKSGLPSDRFFAERPEGSVSTLKIQRTQQEDSAVYLCASSLVYGTDYGYTFGSGTRLTVV.

The chain uses TRBV11-2 and TRBJ1-3, with a weak D call TRBD1 (5 bases). CDR1 and CDR2 from the germline V gene are SGHAT and FQNNGV. The CDR3 totals 15 residues. Deletions cut 6 bases from V and 2 bases from J, with 14 bases between. CDR3 residues: CASSWGWGTGNTIYF. DNA of the CDR3: TGTGCCAGCAGTTGGGGGTGGGGTACTGGAAACACCATATATTTT.

This chain joins TRBV4-1 and TRBJ2-5; 11 bases agree with TRBD2. Germline V CDR1 and CDR2: MGHRA, YSYEKL. The CDR3 extends over 19 amino acids. V dropped 3 bases and J dropped 0; count of bases not matched to a gene: 12. The CDR3 sequence is CASSHSLAGGRRYQETQYF. The DNA of the CDR3 is TGCGCCAGCAGCCATTCGCTAGCGGGAGGAAGAAGGTACCAAGAGACCCAGTACTTC.

The V call is TRBV9, the J call TRBJ2-1; D is uncertain. This CDR3 is 15 amino acids long. Germline lookup yields CDR1 SGDLS and CDR2 YYNGEE. With 0 bases removed from V and 3 bases from J, the gap between germline ends came to 10 bases. The CDR3 region has the DNA TGTGCCAGCAGCGTAGAACCGGCGGACTACAATGAGCAGTTCTTC. This translates into CASSVEPADYNEQFF. The variable domain in full, with the rest retrieved from reference TRBV9 and TRBJ2-1, is DSGVTQTPKHLITATGQRVTLRCSPRSGDLSVYWYQQSLDQGLQFLIQYYNGEERAKGNILERFSAQQFPDLHSELNLSSLELGDSALYFCASSVEPADYNEQFFGPGTRLTVL.

The chain has TRBV7-9 and TRBJ2-5; D possibly corresponds to TRBD2 (6 bases). Trimming pared 8 bases from V and 2 bases from J, leaving 12 bases between. The CDR3 is 13 residues long. The V gene's germline CDR1 is SEHNR and CDR2 FQNEAQ (reference sequence). The CDR3 coding sequence is TGTGCCAGCTCGGCGGGGTCTCAAGAGACCCAGTACTTC. It yields the protein CASSAGSQETQYF. Full variable domain (rest looked up from reference TRBV7-9 and TRBJ2-5): DTGVSQNPRHKITKRGQNVTFRCDPISEHNRLYWYRQTLGQGPEFLTYFQNEAQLEKSRLLSDRFSAERPKGSFSTLEIQRTEQGDSAMYLCASSAGSQETQYFGPGTRLLVL.

Comments on this clone: The sample carries other DNA sequences with the same CDR3. The V and J genes are TRBV27 and TRBJ1-5, with 7 positions matching TRBD1. The length of the CDR3 is 13 residues. The germline gives CDR1 MNHEY, CDR2 SMNVEV (reference sequence). V gave up 6 bases and J gave up 4 bases; unmatched junction bases: 3. Written as DNA, the CDR3 is TGTGCCAGCAGCCTGACAGGGAATCAGCCCCAGCATTTT. Translating it yields CASSLTGNQPQHF.

The CDR3 nucleotides read TGTGCCAGCAGCGTAGGCCGGACGGCAAACTATGGCTACACCTTC. Encoded protein: CASSVGRTANYGYTF. V is TRBV9 and J is TRBJ1-2; D not resolved. Germline V gene lookup returns CDR1 SGDLS and CDR2 YYNGEE. Trimming removed 0 bases at V and 2 bases at J, with 11 bases between. The CDR3 extends over 15 amino acids.

This sequence joins TRBV2 and TRBJ2-1; the D is unclear. Trimming pared 3 bases from V and 2 bases from J, leaving 2 bases between. The CDR3 covers 12 residues. CDR1 and CDR2 from the germline V gene are SNHLY and FYNNEI. The CDR3 reads CASSDTYNEQFF. The CDR3 bases are TGTGCCAGCAGTGACACCTACAATGAGCAGTTCTTC.

The V call is TRBV9, the J call TRBJ2-3, with 11 bases fitting TRBD2. The CDR3 spans 16 residues. Germline CDR1 is SGDLS and CDR2 is YYNGEE. The V and J ends lost 3 bases and 3 bases, in that order; junction bases with no gene match: 6. The CDR3 loop is CASSGGTSGQTDTQYF. CDR3 sequence (DNA): TGTGCCAGCAGCGGCGGGACTAGCGGACAAACAGATACGCAGTATTTT.

CDR3 bases: TGTGCCAGCAGCGTAGGGCTAGCGGGAGGGAACTTATACAATGAGCAGTTCTTC. It encodes CASSVGLAGGNLYNEQFF. The chain carries TRBV9 and TRBJ2-1, with 12 bases matching TRBD2. The junction had 8 bases not matched to a gene; V was cut back by 0 bases and J by 4 bases. The germline V gene encodes CDR1 SGDLS and CDR2 YYNGEE. The CDR3 spans 18 residues. The complete variable domain, with remaining parts taken from reference TRBV9 and TRBJ2-1, reads DSGVTQTPKHLITATGQRVTLRCSPRSGDLSVYWYQQSLDQGLQFLIQYYNGEERAKGNILERFSAQQFPDLHSELNLSSLELGDSALYFCASSVGLAGGNLYNEQFFGPGTRLTVL.

The chain uses TRBV7-3 and TRBJ2-2; TRBD1 agrees at 7 bases. With 3 bases clipped from V and 6 bases from J, the junction kept 1 base outside the gene matches. There are 13 residues in the CDR3. The germline V gene has CDR1 SGHTA and CDR2 FQGTGA. Here the CDR3 reads CASSFDRAGELFF. The CDR3 region has the DNA TGTGCCAGCAGCTTTGACAGGGCCGGGGAGCTGTTTTTT.

In DNA, the CDR3 is TGTGCCAGCAGCTTAGGGGACTCAACCTACAATGAGCAGTTCTTC. Its protein product is CASSLGDSTYNEQFF. The rearrangement joins TRBV11-2 to TRBJ2-1; tentatively, D is TRBD2 (6 bases). This CDR3 spans 15 amino acids. V lost 1 base and J 2 bases, leaving 9 bases between the germline ends. Germline CDR1 SGHAT, CDR2 FQNNGV.

This clone has a handful of counts. V usage is TRBV19 and J usage is TRBJ2-5, with no clear D. CDR1 LNHDA and CDR2 SQIVND come from the germline V gene (reference sequence). V lost 1 base and J 5 bases, leaving 8 bases between the germline ends. The CDR3 extends over 13 amino acids. The CDR3 DNA sequence: TGTGCCAGTAGTATAGTGGGTAGGGAGACCCAGTACTTC. Its translation is CASSIVGRETQYF.

V gene TRBV19 combines with J gene TRBJ2-2, with D unresolved. Trimming took off 1 base at V and 6 bases at J, with 6 bases between the two ends. Germline CDR1 and CDR2: LNHDA and SQIVND (reference sequence). This CDR3 comprises 13 residues. Written as DNA, the CDR3 is TGTGCCAGTAGTATAGGATTCCCCGGGGAGCTGTTTTTT. Encoded protein: CASSIGFPGELFF.

The V and J genes are TRBV19 and TRBJ2-7, with TRBD2 matching 7 bases. V was pared by 1 base and J by 5 bases, with 5 bases of the junction left unmatched. CDR1 LNHDA and CDR2 SQIVND come from the germline V gene (reference sequence). This CDR3 region has 14 residues. The CDR3 spells CASSIAAGVHEQYF. Here the CDR3 DNA reads TGTGCCAGTAGTATAGCGGCGGGAGTACACGAGCAGTACTTC.

V usage is TRBV2 and J usage is TRBJ2-7; D is undetermined. The CDR3 totals 13 residues. Germline CDR1 SNHLY, CDR2 FYNNEI. V gave up 5 bases and J gave up 5 bases, with 13 bases separating them. Here the CDR3 DNA reads TGTGCCAGCAGTCTCGCGCCCTACCACGAGCAGTACTTC. Translation: CASSLAPYHEQYF.

The chain employs TRBV21-1 and TRBJ1-5; TRBD1, the table's D call, was not compared with the DNA. TRBV21-1 is classified as a pseudogene. The CDR3 contains 15 residues. The CDR3 nucleotides are TGTGCCAGCAGCATCGTCGGACAGAGCAATCAGCCCCAGCATTTT. This sequence encodes CASSIVGQSNQPQHF.

CDR3: CAWSVLGRDEQFF. CDR3 in DNA: TGTGCCTGGAGTGTACTGGGTCGGGACGAGCAGTTCTTC. The rearrangement links TRBV30 to TRBJ2-1; D could derive from TRBD1 or TRBD2 (5 bases each). The CDR3 covers 13 residues. CDR1 and CDR2 from the germline V gene are GTSNPN and SVGIG (reference sequence). Trimming took 0 bases from V and 10 from J, leaving 13 bases between them.

The chain links TRBV25-1 to TRBJ2-1; D tentatively reads TRBD1 or TRBD2 (6 bases each). CDR1 and CDR2 from the germline V gene are MGHDK and SYGVNS. V was trimmed by 4 bases and J by 6 bases, leaving 16 bases between them. This CDR3 contains 15 residues. The CDR3 reads CASSGGRDWVNEQFF. The CDR3 DNA reads as TGTGCCAGCAGTGGGGGGCGGGATTGGGTCAATGAGCAGTTCTTC.

This sequence joins TRBV6-5 and TRBJ2-2; perhaps TRBD2 as D (6 bases). This CDR3 region has 16 residues. Trimming cost V 4 bases and J 7 bases, with 19 bases left between them. Per the germline V gene, CDR1 is MNHEY and CDR2 is SVGAGI. CDR3 DNA: TGTGCCAGCAGTTCCTGGGACTCCCTTGGTAGCGGGGAGCTGTTTTTT. As protein: CASSSWDSLGSGELFF.

This clone was counted a single time. The genes are TRBV7-8 and TRBJ2-7; 7 nucleotides agree with TRBD2. The CDR3 totals 14 residues. V was pared by 1 base and J by 3 bases, with 3 bases of the junction left unmatched. CDR1 SGHVS and CDR2 FQNEAQ come from the germline V gene. The DNA of the CDR3 is TGTGCCAGCAGCTTAGGGGAGGGCGGCTACGAGCAGTACTTC. This codes for CASSLGEGGYEQYF. Complete variable domain (other parts from reference TRBV7-8 and TRBJ2-7): GAGVSQSPRYKVAKRGQDVALRCDPISGHVSLFWYQQALGQGPEFLTYFQNEAQLDKSGLPSDRFFAERPEGSVSTLKIQRTQQEDSAVYLCASSLGEGGYEQYFGPGTRLTVT.

The chain links TRBV16 to TRBJ2-7; D is tentatively TRBD1 or TRBD2 (5 bases each). Per germline, CDR1 KGHSY and CDR2 FQNENV. V was shortened by 0 bases and J by 4 bases, with 13 bases between the two germline ends. CDR3 length equals 15 residues. This CDR3 is CASSQSLGRVYEQYF. DNA of the CDR3: TGTGCCAGCAGCCAATCACTAGGCAGGGTTTACGAGCAGTACTTC.